These 3 T cell receptor beta chains came from one sample sequenced in a study of regulatory T cells in long-lasting Graves disease. Arm-PCR of CDR3 regions and iRepertoire HTBI primers were the basis on which TCR beta libraries were built. Each CDR3 protein gets one entry after TCRdb re-called the multiplex PCR reads with MiXCR. Among fewer than 650,000 distinct CDR3 sequences, 15% to 20% were seen once, and the ten largest hold around 19%. Time point meaning: newly diagnosed GD, antithyroid drugs for less than 3 months. PBMC-derived RNA was used for the TCR library. These same data were also listed under a study on T cells in Graves' hyperthyroidism and ophthalmopathy.

This sample comprised peripheral blood mononuclear cells (PBMCs), obtained at new diagnosis, from a patient treated with antithyroid drugs. Every receptor here comes from a woman between 25 and 40 years old with Graves disease.

The chain joins TRBV28 to TRBJ1-6, with D possibly being TRBD1 (6 bases). Germline CDR1 MDHEN, CDR2 SYDVKM. This CDR3 has 16 amino acids. Trimming left V 5 bases short and J 6 bases short, with 17 bases between. The CDR3 sequence is CASSGGRAGGNSPLHF. CDR3 nucleotides: TGTGCCAGCAGTGGGGGCCGGGCCGGGGGTAATTCACCCCTCCACTTT.

This clonotype was seen a handful of times. The chain carries TRBV30 and TRBJ2-7; D is unresolved. Trimming left V 4 bases short and J 8 bases short, with 12 bases between. The CDR3 length is 11 residues. Germline CDR1 and CDR2: GTSNPN and SVGIG (reference sequence). The CDR3 sequence is CAWNGVGKQYF. CDR3 DNA: TGTGCCTGGAACGGAGTTGGCAAGCAGTACTTC.

The table lists this clonotype with a few counts. The chain couples TRBV7-8 to TRBJ2-2; 7 bases align to TRBD2. Losses at the gene ends were 5 bases for V and 6 bases for J; bases not matched to a gene: 6. The CDR3 has 14 amino acids. Looked up from germline, CDR1 is SGHVS and CDR2 is FQNEAQ. CDR3 sequence: CASSPRGVPGELFF. CDR3 bases: TGTGCCAGCAGCCCCCGGGGGGTCCCCGGGGAGCTGTTTTTT.